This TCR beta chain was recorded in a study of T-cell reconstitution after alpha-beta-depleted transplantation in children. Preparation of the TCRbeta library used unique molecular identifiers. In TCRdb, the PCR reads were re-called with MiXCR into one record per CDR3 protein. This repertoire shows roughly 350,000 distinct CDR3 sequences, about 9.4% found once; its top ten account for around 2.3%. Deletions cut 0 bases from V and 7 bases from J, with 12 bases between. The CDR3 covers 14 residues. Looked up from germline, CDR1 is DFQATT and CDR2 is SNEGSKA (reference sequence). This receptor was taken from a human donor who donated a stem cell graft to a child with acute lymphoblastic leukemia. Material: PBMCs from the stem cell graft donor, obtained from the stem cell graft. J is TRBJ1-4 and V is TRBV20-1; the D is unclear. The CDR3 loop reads CSARDSGRFEKLFF. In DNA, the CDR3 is TGCAGTGCTAGAGATTCTGGGAGGTTTGAAAAACTGTTTTTT.